This T cell receptor (beta chain) was obtained from a study of brain T cells in children with intractable seizures. Time point of the sample: blood from clinic visit 5 months post-surgery; TSC patient then seizure free. Clones were read by immunoSEQ multiplex PCR, and TCRdb kept only the in-frame ones, dropping some. Of about 340,000 clones listed, nearly 95% are singletons. The CDR3 sequence is 16 residues long. Germline CDR1 is KGHDR and CDR2 is SFDVKD. Trimming took off 1 base at V and 4 bases at J, with 15 bases between the two ends. The chain recombines TRBV24-1 with TRBJ1-2; tentatively, D is TRBD1 (5 bases). This TCR was sampled from a boy under three years old with tuberous sclerosis and intractable seizures. The sample in question was peripheral blood, obtained roughly 5 months after surgery. CDR3 region: CATSDFIKGIGYGYTF. The DNA of the CDR3 is TGTGCCACCAGTGATTTTATTAAGGGGATCGGCTATGGCTACACCTTC.